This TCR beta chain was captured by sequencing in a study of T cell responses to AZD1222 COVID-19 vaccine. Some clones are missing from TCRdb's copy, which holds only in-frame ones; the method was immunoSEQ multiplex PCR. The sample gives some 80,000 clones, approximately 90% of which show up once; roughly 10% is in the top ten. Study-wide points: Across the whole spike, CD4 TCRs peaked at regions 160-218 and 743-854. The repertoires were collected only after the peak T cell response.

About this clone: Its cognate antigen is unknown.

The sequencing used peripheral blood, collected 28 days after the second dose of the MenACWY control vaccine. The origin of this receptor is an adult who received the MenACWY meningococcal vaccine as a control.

The CDR3 DNA is TGTGCCAGCAGCCCCCGGGGACAGGGGCAAGAGACCCAGTACTTC. It translates to CASSPRGQGQETQYF. This chain links TRBV7-2 with TRBJ2-5; 10 nucleotides align to TRBD1. The CDR3 runs to 15 residues. The V gene end was trimmed by 5 bases and the J gene end by 2 bases; junction bases not matched to a gene: 5. Germline CDR1 is SGHTA and CDR2 is FQGNSA. Drawing the rest from reference TRBV7-2 and TRBJ2-5, the complete variable domain is GAGVSQSPSNKVTEKGKDVELRCDPISGHTALYWYRQSLGQGLEFLIYFQGNSAPDKSGLPSDRFSAERTGGSVSTLTIQRTQQEDSAVYLCASSPRGQGQETQYFGPGTRLLVL.